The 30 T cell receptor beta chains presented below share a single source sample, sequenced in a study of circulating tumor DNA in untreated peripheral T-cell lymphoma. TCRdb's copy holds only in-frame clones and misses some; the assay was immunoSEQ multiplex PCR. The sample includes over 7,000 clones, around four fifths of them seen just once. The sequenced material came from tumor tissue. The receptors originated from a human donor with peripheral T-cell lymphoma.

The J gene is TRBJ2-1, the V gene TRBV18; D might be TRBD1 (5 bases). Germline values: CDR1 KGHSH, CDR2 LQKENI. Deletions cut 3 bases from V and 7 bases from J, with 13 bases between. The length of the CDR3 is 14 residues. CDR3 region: CASSPRQGSNEQFF. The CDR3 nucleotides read TGTGCCAGCTCACCGCGGCAGGGTTCGAATGAGCAGTTCTTC.

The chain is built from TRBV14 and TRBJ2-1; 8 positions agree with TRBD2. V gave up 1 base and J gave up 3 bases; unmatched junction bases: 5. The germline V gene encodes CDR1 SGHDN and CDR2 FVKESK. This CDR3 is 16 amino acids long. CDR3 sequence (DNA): TGTGCCAGCAGCCAAGTAAAAGCGGGAGTCTACAATGAGCAGTTCTTC. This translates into CASSQVKAGVYNEQFF. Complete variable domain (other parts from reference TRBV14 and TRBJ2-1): EAGVTQFPSHSVIEKGQTVTLRCDPISGHDNLYWYRRVMGKEIKFLLHFVKESKQDESGMPNNRFLAERTGGTYSTLKVQPAELEDSGVYFCASSQVKAGVYNEQFFGPGTRLTVL.

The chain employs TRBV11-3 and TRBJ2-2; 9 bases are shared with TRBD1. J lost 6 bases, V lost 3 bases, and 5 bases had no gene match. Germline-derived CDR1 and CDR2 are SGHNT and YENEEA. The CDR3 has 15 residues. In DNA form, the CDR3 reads TGTGCCAGCAGCTTGCGACAGGGGGGTTCCGGGGAGCTGTTTTTT. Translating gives CASSLRQGGSGELFF. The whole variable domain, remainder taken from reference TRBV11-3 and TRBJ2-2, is EAGVVQSPRYKIIEKKQPVAFWCNPISGHNTLYWYLQNLGQGPELLIRYENEEAVDDSQLPKDRFSAERLKGVDSTLKIQPAELGDSAVYLCASSLRQGGSGELFFGEGSRLTVL.

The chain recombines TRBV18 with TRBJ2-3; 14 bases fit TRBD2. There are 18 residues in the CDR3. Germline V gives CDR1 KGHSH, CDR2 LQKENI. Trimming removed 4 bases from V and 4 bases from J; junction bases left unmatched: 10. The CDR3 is CASSLGLAGVASPDTQYF. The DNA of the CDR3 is TGTGCCAGCTCACTGGGACTAGCGGGAGTGGCATCCCCAGATACGCAGTATTTT.

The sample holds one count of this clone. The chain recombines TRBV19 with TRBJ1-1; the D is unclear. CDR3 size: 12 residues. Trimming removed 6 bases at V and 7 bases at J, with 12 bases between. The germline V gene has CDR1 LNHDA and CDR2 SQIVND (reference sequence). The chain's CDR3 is CASRPDTVEAFF. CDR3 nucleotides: TGTGCCAGTAGACCTGACACCGTTGAAGCTTTCTTT.

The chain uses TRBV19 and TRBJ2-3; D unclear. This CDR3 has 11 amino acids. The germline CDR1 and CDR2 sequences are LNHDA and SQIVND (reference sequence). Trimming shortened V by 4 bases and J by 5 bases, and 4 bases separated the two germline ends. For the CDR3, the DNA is TGTGCCAGTAGTACCGAAGATACGCAGTATTTT. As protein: CASSTEDTQYF. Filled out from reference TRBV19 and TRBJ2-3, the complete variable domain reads DGGITQSPKYLFRKEGQNVTLSCEQNLNHDAMYWYRQDPGQGLRLIYYSQIVNDFQKGDIAEGYSVSREKKESFPLTVTSAQKNPTAFYLCASSTEDTQYFGPGTRLTVL.

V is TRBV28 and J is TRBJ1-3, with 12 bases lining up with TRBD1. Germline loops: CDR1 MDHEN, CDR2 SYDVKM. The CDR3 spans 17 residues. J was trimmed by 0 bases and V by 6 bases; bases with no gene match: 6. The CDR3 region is CASSDRDRGPSGNTIYF. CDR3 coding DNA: TGTGCCAGCAGCGACCGGGACAGGGGGCCCTCTGGAAACACCATATATTTT. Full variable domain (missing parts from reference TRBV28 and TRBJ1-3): DVKVTQSSRYLVKRTGEKVFLECVQDMDHENMFWYRQDPGLGLRLIYFSYDVKMKEKGDIPEGYSVSREKKERFSLILESASTNQTSMYLCASSDRDRGPSGNTIYFGEGSWLTVV.

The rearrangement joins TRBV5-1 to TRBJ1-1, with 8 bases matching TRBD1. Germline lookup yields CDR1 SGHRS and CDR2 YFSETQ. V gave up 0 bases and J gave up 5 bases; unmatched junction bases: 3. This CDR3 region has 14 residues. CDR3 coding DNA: TGCGCCAGCAGCTTGGAGAGACAGGGGACTGAAGCTTTCTTT. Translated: CASSLERQGTEAFF.

The CDR3 DNA follows: TGTGCCAGCAGGCAAACAGGGCACTACAATGAGCAGTTCTTC. This codes for CASRQTGHYNEQFF. V is TRBV28 and J is TRBJ2-1; TRBD1 is a possible D gene (6 bases). Germline V lookup: CDR1 MDHEN, CDR2 SYDVKM. The CDR3 runs to 14 residues. Trimming left V 6 bases short and J 3 bases short, with 12 bases between.

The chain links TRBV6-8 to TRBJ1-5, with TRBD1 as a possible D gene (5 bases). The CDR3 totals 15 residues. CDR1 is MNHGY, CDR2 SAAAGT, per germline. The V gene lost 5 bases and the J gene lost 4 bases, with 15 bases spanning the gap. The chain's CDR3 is CASSEYGTENQPQHF. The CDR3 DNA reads TGTGCCAGCAGTGAGTACGGGACGGAGAATCAGCCCCAGCATTTT.

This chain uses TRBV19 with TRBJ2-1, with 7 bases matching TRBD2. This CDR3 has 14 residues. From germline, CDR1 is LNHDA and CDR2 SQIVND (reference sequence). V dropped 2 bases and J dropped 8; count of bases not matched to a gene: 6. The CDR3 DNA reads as TGTGCCAGTAGTATAACGGGAGGTGTCGATGAGCAGTTCTTC. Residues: CASSITGGVDEQFF.

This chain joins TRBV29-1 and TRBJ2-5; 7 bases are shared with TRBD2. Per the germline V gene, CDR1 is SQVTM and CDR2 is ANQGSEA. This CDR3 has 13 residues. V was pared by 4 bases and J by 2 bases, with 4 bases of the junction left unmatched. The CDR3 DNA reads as TGCAGCGTTGCGACTAGCTTTCAAGAGACCCAGTACTTC. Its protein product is CSVATSFQETQYF.

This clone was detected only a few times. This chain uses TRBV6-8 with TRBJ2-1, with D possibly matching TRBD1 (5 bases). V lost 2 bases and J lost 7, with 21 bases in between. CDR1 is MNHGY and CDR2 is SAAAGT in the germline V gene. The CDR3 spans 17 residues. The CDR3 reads CASSYDRANSRANEQFF. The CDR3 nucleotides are TGTGCCAGCAGTTACGACCGCGCGAATTCCAGGGCGAATGAGCAGTTCTTC.

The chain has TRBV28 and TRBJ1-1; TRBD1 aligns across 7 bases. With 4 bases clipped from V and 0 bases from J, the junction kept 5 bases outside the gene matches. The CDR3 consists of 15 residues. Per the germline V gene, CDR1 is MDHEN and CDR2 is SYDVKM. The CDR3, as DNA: TGTGCCAGCAGTTCCCCGACAGGGATGAACACTGAAGCTTTCTTT. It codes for CASSSPTGMNTEAFF.

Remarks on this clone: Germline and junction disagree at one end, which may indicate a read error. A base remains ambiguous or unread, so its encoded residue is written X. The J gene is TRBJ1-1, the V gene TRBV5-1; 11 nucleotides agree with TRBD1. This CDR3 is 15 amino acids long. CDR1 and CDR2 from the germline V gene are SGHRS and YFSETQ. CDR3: CASSPGTGGDTXAFF. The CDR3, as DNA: TGCGCCAGCAGCCCCGGGACAGGGGGGGACACTRAAGCTTTCTTT.

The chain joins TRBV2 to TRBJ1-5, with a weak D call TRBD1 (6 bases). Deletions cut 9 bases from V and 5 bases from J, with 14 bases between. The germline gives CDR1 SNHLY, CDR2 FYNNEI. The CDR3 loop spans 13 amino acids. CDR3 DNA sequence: TGTGCCAGTTCCCAGGGGTTTGATCAGCCCCAGCATTTT. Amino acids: CASSQGFDQPQHF.

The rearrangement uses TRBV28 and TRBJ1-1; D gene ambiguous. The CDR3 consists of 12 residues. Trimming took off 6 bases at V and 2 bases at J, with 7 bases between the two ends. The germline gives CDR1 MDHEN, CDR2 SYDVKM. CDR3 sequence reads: CASRRLNTEAFF. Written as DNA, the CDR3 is TGTGCCAGCAGACGACTTAACACTGAAGCTTTCTTT. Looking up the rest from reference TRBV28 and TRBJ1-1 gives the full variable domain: DVKVTQSSRYLVKRTGEKVFLECVQDMDHENMFWYRQDPGLGLRLIYFSYDVKMKEKGDIPEGYSVSREKKERFSLILESASTNQTSMYLCASRRLNTEAFFGQGTRLTVV.

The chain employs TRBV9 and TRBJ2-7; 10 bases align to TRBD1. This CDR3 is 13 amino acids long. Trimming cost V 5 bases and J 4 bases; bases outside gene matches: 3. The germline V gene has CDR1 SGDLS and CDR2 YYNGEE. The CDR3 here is CASRTGGGYEQYF. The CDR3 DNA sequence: TGTGCCAGCAGGACAGGGGGCGGGTACGAGCAGTACTTC.

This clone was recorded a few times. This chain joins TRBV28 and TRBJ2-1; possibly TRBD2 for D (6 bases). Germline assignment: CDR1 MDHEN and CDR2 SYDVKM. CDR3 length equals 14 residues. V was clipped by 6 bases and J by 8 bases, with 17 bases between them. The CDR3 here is CASSLMEGLHEQFF. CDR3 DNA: TGTGCCAGCAGCCTTATGGAGGGGCTTCATGAGCAGTTCTTC. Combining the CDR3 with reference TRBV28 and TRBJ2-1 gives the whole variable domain DVKVTQSSRYLVKRTGEKVFLECVQDMDHENMFWYRQDPGLGLRLIYFSYDVKMKEKGDIPEGYSVSREKKERFSLILESASTNQTSMYLCASSLMEGLHEQFFGPGTRLTVL.

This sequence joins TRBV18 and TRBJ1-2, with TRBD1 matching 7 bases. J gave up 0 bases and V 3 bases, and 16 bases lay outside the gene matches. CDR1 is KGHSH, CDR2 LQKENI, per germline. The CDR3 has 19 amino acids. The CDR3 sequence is CASSPSIQGQTTPNYGYTF. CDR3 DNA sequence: TGTGCCAGCTCACCCTCAATCCAGGGACAGACCACCCCTAACTATGGCTACACCTTC.

CDR3 DNA: TGTGCCAGTAGTCCGGGACTAGCCTCCTACGAGCAGTACTTC. It specifies CASSPGLASYEQYF. The chain is built from TRBV19 and TRBJ2-7; 9 positions agree with TRBD2. The junction had 2 bases not matched to a gene; V was cut back by 5 bases and J by 0 bases. The germline V gene encodes CDR1 LNHDA and CDR2 SQIVND (reference sequence). This CDR3 region has 14 residues.

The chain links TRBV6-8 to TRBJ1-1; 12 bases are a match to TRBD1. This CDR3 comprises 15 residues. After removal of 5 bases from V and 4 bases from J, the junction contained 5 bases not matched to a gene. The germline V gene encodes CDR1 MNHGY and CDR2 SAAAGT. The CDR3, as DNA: TGTGCCAGCAGTCTGATGGGACAGGGGGCCACTGAAGCTTTCTTT. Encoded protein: CASSLMGQGATEAFF.

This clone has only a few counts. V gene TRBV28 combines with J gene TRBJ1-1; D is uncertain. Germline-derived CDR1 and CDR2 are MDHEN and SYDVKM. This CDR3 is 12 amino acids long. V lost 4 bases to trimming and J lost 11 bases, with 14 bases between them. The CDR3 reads CASSSQRLEAFF. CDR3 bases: TGTGCCAGCAGTTCCCAACGGCTTGAGGCTTTCTTT.

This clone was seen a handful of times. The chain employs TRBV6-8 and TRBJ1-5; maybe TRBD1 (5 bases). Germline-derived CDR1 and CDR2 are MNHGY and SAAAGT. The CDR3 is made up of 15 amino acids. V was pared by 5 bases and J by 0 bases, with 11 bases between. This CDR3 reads CASSVTAYSNQPQHF. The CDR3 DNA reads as TGTGCCAGCAGTGTGACAGCGTATAGCAATCAGCCCCAGCATTTT.

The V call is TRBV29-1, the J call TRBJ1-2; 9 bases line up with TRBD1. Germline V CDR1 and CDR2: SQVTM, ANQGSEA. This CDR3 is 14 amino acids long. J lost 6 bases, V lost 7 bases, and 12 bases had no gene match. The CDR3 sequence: CSGLRGDRDDGYTF. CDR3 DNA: TGCAGCGGCCTCAGAGGGGACAGGGACGATGGCTACACCTTC. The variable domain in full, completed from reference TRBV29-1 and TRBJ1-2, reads SAVISQKPSRDICQRGTSLTIQCQVDSQVTMMFWYRQQPGQSLTLIATANQGSEATYESGFVIDKFPISRPNLTFSTLTVSNMSPEDSSIYLCSGLRGDRDDGYTFGSGTRLTVV.

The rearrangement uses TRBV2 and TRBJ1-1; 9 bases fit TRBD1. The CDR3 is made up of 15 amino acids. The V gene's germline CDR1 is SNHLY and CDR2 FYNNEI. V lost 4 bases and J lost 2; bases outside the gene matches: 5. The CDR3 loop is CASSGDREGNTEAFF. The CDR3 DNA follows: TGTGCCAGCAGTGGGGACAGGGAAGGTAACACTGAAGCTTTCTTT.

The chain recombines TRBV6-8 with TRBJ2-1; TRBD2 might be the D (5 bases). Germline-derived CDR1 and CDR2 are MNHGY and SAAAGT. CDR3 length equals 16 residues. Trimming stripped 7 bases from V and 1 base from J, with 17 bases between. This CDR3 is CASTSWEQRSYNEQFF. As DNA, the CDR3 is TGTGCCAGCACCTCATGGGAGCAGCGATCCTACAATGAGCAGTTCTTC.

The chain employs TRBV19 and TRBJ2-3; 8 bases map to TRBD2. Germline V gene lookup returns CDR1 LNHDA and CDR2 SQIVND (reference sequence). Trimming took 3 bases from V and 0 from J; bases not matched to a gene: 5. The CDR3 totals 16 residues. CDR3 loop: CASSIGSGGSTDTQYF. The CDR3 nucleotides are TGTGCCAGTAGTATCGGGTCGGGAGGGAGCACAGATACGCAGTATTTT.

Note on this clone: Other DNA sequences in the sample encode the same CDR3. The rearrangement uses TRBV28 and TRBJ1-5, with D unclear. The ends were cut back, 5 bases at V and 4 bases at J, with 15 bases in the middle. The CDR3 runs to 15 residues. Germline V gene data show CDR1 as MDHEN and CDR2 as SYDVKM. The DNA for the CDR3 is TGTGCCAGCAGTCGACGACAAGGACGAAATCAGCCCCAGCATTTT. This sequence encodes CASSRRQGRNQPQHF. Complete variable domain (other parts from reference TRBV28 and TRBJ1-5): DVKVTQSSRYLVKRTGEKVFLECVQDMDHENMFWYRQDPGLGLRLIYFSYDVKMKEKGDIPEGYSVSREKKERFSLILESASTNQTSMYLCASSRRQGRNQPQHFGDGTRLSIL.

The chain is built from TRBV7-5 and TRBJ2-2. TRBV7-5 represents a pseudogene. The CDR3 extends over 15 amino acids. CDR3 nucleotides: TGTGCCAGCAGCTACGGGACCCTACACACCGGGGAGCTGTTTTTT. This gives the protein CASSYGTLHTGELFF.